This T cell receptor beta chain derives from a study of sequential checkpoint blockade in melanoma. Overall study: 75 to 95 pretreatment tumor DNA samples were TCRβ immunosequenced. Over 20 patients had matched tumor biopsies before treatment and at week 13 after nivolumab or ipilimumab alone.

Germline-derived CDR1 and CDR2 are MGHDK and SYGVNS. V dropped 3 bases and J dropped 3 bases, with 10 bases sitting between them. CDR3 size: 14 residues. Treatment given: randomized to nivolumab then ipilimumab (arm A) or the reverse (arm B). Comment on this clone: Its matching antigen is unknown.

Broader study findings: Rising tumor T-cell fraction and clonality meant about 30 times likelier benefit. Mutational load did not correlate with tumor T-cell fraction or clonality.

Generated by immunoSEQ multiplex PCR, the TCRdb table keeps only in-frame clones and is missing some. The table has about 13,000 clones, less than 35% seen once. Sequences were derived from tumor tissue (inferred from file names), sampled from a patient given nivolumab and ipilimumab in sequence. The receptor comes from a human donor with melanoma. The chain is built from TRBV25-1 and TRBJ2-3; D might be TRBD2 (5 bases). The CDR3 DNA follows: TGTGCCAGCAGTGATAGCGTTAGGACAGATACGCAGTATTTT. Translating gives CASSDSVRTDTQYF.